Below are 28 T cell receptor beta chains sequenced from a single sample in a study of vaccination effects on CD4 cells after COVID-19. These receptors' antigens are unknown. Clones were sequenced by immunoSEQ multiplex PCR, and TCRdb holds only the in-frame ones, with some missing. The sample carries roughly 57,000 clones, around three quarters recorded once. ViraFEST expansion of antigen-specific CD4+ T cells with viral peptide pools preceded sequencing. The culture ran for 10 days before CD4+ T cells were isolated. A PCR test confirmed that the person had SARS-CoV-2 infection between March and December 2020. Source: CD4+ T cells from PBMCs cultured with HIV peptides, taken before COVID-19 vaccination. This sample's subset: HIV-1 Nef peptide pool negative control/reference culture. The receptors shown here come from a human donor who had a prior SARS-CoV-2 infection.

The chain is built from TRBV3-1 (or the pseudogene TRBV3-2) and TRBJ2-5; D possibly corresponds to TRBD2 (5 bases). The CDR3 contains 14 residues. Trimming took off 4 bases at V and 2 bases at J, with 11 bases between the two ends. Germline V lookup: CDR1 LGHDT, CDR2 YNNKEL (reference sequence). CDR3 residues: CASSPSGVQETQYF. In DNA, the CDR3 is TGTGCCAGCAGCCCCAGCGGAGTACAAGAGACCCAGTACTTC.

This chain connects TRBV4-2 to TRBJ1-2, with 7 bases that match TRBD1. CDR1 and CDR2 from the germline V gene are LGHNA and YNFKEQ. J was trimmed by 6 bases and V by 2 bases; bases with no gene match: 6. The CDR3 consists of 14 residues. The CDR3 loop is CASSQLTGVNGYTF. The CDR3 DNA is TGTGCCAGCAGCCAACTTACAGGGGTGAATGGCTACACCTTC.

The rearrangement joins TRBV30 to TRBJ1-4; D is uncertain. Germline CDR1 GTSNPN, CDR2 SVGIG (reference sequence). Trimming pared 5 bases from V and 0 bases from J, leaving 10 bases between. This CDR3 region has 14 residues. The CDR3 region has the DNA TGTGCCTGGTCGAACAGTGCAACTAATGAAAAACTGTTTTTT. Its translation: CAWSNSATNEKLFF.

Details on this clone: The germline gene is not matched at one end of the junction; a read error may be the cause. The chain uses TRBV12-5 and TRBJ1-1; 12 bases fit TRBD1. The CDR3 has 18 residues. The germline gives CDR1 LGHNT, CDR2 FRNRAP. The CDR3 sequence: CASGLERDRGLRGTEAFF. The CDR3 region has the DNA TGTGCTAGTGGCTTGGAGCGGGACAGGGGGCTCCGGGGGACTGAAGCTTTCTTT.

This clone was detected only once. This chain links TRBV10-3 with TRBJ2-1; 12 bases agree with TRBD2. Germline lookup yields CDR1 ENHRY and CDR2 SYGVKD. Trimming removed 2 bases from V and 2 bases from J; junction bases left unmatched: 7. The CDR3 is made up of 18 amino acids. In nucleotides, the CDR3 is TGTGCCATCAGTGAGCCCCCGGGACTAGCGGGTCCCTACAATGAGCAGTTCTTC. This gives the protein CAISEPPGLAGPYNEQFF.

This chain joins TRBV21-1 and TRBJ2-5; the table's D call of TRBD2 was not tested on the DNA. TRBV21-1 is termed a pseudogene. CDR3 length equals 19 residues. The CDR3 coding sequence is TGTGCCAGCAGCAAAACGGCAGGGGAGGGGCCCAGAAGCCAAGAGACCCAGTACTTC. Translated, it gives CASSKTAGEGPRSQETQYF.

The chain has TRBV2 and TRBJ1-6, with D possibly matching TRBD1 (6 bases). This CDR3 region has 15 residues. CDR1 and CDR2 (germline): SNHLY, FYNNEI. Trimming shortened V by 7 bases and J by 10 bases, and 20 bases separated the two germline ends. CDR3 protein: CASTEDSRASSPLHF. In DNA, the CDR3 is TGTGCCAGCACCGAGGACAGCCGCGCTTCCTCACCCCTCCACTTT.

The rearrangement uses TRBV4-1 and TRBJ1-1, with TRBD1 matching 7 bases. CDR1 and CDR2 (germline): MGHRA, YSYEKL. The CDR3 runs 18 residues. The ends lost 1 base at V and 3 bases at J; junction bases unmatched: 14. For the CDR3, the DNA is TGCGCCAGCAGCCAAGGGTGGTTAAAAGGGGGCCTGGACACTGAAGCTTTCTTT. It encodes CASSQGWLKGGLDTEAFF.

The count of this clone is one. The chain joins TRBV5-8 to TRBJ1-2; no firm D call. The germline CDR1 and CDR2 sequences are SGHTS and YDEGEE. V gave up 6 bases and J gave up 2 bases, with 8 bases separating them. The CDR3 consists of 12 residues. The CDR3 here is CASKLWNYGYTF. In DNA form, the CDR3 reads TGTGCCAGCAAGCTTTGGAACTATGGCTACACCTTC.

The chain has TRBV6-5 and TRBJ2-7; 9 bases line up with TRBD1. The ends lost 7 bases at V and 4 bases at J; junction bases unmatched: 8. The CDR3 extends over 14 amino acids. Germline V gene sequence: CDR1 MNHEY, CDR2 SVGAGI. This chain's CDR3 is CASTNPTGGYEQYF. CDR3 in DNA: TGTGCCAGCACCAACCCGACAGGGGGTTACGAGCAGTACTTC.

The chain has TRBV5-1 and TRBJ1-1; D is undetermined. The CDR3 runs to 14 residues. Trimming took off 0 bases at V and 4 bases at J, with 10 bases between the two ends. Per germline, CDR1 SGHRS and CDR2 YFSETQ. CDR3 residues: CASSLAGPPTEAFF. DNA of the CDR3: TGCGCCAGCAGCTTGGCCGGGCCCCCCACTGAAGCTTTCTTT.

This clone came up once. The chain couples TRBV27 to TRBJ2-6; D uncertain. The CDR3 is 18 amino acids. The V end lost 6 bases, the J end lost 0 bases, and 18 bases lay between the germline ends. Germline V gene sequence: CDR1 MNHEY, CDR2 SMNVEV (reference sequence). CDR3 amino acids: CASSRTVSRRSGANVLTF. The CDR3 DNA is TGTGCCAGCAGCCGGACCGTCAGCAGGCGCTCTGGGGCCAACGTCCTGACTTTC.

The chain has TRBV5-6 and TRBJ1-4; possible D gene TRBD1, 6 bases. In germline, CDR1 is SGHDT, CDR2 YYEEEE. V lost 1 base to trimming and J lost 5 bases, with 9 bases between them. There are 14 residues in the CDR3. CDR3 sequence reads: CASSLYRVNEKLFF. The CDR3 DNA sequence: TGTGCCAGCAGCTTGTACAGGGTAAATGAAAAACTGTTTTTT. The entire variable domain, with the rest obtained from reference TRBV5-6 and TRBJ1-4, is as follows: DAGVTQSPTHLIKTRGQQVTLRCSPKSGHDTVSWYQQALGQGPQFIFQYYEEEERQRGNFPDRFSGHQFPNYSSELNVNALLLGDSALYLCASSLYRVNEKLFFGSGTQLSVL.

The CDR3 sequence: CASSRTSTNTEAFF. The CDR3 coding sequence is TGTGCCAGCAGCCGAACCTCAACGAACACTGAAGCTTTCTTT. The rearrangement links TRBV5-5 to TRBJ1-1; no firm D call. The germline gives CDR1 SGHKS, CDR2 YYEKEE (reference sequence). The length of the CDR3 is 14 residues. V was shortened by 4 bases and J by 1 base, with 11 bases between the two germline ends.

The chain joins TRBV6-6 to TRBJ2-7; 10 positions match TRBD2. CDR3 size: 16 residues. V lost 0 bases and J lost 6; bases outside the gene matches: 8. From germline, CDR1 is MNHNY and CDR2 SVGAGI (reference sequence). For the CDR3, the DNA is TGTGCCAGCAGTTACTCTCCACTAGCGGGAATCGGCGAGCAGTACTTC. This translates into CASSYSPLAGIGEQYF.

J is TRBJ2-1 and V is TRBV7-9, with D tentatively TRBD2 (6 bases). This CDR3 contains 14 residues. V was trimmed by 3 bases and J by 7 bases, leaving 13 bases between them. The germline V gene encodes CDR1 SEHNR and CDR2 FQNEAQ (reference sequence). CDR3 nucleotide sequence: TGTGCCAGCAGCTTGTTTGGCGGGGAGAATGAGCAGTTCTTC. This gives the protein CASSLFGGENEQFF.

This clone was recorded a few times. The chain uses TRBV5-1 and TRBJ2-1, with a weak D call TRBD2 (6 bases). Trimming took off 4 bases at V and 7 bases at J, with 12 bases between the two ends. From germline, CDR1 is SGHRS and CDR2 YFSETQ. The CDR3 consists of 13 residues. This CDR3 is CASSAEGLNEQFF. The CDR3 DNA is TGCGCCAGCAGCGCGGAGGGGTTGAATGAGCAGTTCTTC.

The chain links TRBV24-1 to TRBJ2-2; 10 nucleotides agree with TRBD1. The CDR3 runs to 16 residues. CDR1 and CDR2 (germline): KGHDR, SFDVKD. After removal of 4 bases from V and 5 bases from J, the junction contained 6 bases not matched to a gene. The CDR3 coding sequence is TGTGCCACCAGTGAAGCGGGACAGGGGCGAACCGGGGAGCTGTTTTTT. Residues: CATSEAGQGRTGELFF.

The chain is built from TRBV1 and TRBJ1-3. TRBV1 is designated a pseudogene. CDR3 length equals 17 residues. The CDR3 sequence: CTSSQDFRFSSGNTIYF. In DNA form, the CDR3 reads TGCACCAGCAGCCAAGATTTTCGGTTTTCCTCTGGAAACACCATATATTTT.

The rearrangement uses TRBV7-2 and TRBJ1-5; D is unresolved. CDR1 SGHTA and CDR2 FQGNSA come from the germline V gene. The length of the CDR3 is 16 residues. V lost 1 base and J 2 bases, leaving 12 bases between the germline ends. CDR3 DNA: TGTGCCAGCAGCTTAGAGGCGGTTTGGGGCAATCAGCCCCAGCATTTT. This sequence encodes CASSLEAVWGNQPQHF. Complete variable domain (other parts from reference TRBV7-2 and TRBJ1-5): GAGVSQSPSNKVTEKGKDVELRCDPISGHTALYWYRQSLGQGLEFLIYFQGNSAPDKSGLPSDRFSAERTGGSVSTLTIQRTQQEDSAVYLCASSLEAVWGNQPQHFGDGTRLSIL.

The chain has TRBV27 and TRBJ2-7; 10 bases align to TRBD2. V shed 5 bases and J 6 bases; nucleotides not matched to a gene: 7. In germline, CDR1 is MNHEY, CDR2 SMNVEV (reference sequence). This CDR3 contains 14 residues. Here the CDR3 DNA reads TGTGCCAGCAGTCAACAGCGGGAGGGCCTCGAGCAGTACTTC. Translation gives CASSQQREGLEQYF.

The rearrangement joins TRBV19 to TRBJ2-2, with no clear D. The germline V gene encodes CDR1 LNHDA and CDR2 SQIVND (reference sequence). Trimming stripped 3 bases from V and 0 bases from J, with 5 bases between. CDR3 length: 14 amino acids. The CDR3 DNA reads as TGTGCCAGTAGTATCCAGTCGAACACCGGGGAGCTGTTTTTT. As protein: CASSIQSNTGELFF.

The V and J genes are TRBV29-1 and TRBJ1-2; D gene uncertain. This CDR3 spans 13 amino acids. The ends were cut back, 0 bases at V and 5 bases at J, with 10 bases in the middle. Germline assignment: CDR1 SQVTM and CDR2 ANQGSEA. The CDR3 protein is CSVEDRTSYGYTF. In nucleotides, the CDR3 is TGCAGCGTTGAAGACAGGACCTCTTATGGCTACACCTTC.

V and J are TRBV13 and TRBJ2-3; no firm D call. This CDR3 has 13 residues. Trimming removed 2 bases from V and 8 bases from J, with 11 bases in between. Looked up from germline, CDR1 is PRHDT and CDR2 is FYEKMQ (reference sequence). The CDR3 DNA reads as TGTGCCAGCAGCTTAATCGGACGTGGTACGCAGTATTTT. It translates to CASSLIGRGTQYF.

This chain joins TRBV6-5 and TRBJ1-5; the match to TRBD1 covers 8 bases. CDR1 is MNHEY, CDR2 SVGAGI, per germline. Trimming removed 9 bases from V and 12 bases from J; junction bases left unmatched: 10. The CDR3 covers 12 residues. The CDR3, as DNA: TGTGCCAGTTCGGACAGGGCGAGAAGCCAGCATTTT. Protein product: CASSDRARSQHF.

The CDR3: CASSPHSNSPLHF. The CDR3 coding sequence is TGTGCCAGCAGCCCCCACTCTAATTCACCCCTCCACTTT. The chain uses TRBV7-2 and TRBJ1-6, with D unclear. The CDR3 is 13 amino acids. The V gene lost 5 bases and the J gene lost 6 bases, with 8 bases spanning the gap. Per the germline V gene, CDR1 is SGHTA and CDR2 is FQGNSA.

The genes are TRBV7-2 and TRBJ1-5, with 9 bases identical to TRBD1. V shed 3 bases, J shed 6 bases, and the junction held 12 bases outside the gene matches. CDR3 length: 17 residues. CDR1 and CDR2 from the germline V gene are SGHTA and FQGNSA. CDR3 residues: CASSLSGGTGIFQPQHF. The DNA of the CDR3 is TGTGCCAGCAGCTTGAGTGGCGGGACAGGGATTTTTCAGCCCCAGCATTTT.

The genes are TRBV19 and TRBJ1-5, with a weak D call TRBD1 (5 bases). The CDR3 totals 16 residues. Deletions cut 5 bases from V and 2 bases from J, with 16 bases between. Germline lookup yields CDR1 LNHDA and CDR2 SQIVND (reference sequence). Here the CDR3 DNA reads TGTGCCAGTAGTCGACAGTTGGTTCTTGGCAATCAGCCCCAGCATTTT. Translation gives CASSRQLVLGNQPQHF.